The 26 T cell receptor beta chains below were found in one sample sequenced in a study of blood T cell repertoires in COVID-19. Clones were sequenced by immunoSEQ multiplex PCR, and TCRdb holds only the in-frame ones, with some missing. Among fewer than 90,000 clones listed, roughly 87% were seen once. Sequencing input: peripheral blood. The receptors derive from a male donor with acute or convalescent COVID-19.

This chain connects TRBV28 to TRBJ2-7, with D unclear. The V gene lost 2 bases and the J gene lost 4 bases, with 6 bases spanning the gap. The CDR3 loop spans 12 amino acids. Per the germline V gene, CDR1 is MDHEN and CDR2 is SYDVKM. The CDR3 nucleotides are TGTGCCAGCAGTTTACCGGGTTACGAGCAGTACTTC. It encodes CASSLPGYEQYF.

The chain combines TRBV5-4 with TRBJ2-3; TRBD1 might be the D (5 bases). The germline CDR1 and CDR2 sequences are SGHNT and YYREEE (reference sequence). V was clipped by 4 bases and J by 2 bases, with 20 bases between them. The CDR3 length is 17 residues. In DNA, the CDR3 is TGTGCCAGCAGCCCGAAGGGGCAGGCCACCTCCACAGATACGCAGTATTTT. Its translation: CASSPKGQATSTDTQYF.

The J gene is TRBJ1-5, the V gene TRBV2; D is unresolved. The V gene's germline CDR1 is SNHLY and CDR2 FYNNEI. This CDR3 is built from 14 residues. V was pared by 3 bases and J by 0 bases, with 6 bases between. CDR3: CASSDSYSNQPQHF. As DNA, the CDR3 is TGTGCCAGCAGTGACAGTTATAGCAATCAGCCCCAGCATTTT.

The chain is built from TRBV10-3 and TRBJ2-2; TRBD2 is a possible D gene (6 bases). V was pared by 3 bases and J by 6 bases, with 14 bases between. Germline-derived CDR1 and CDR2 are ENHRY and SYGVKD. This CDR3 has 15 amino acids. The CDR3 sequence is CAISDGGGKSGELFF. The CDR3 DNA follows: TGTGCCATCAGTGACGGTGGGGGGAAATCCGGGGAGCTGTTTTTT.

The chain combines TRBV28 with TRBJ2-1, with no clear D. The CDR3 extends over 15 amino acids. Germline loops: CDR1 MDHEN, CDR2 SYDVKM. The V end was cut by 6 bases, the J end by 4 bases, with 16 bases between. The CDR3 bases are TGTGCCAGCAGAAAGGTGGGCCTCCTGTACAATGAGCAGTTCTTC. This codes for CASRKVGLLYNEQFF.

Turning to this clone: Other DNA sequences in the sample encode the same CDR3. The CDR3 DNA sequence: TGTGCCAGCAGTTACTCGCGACAGGGGGCCTACGAGCAGTACTTC. Its translation is CASSYSRQGAYEQYF. This chain joins TRBV6-5 and TRBJ2-7; TRBD1 aligns across 9 bases. Germline V gene sequence: CDR1 MNHEY, CDR2 SVGAGI. Trimming removed 0 bases from V and 2 bases from J; junction bases left unmatched: 2. The CDR3 loop spans 15 amino acids.

The chain joins TRBV3-1 (or the pseudogene TRBV3-2) to TRBJ1-2, with a weak D call TRBD1 (5 bases). Germline CDR1 is LGHDT and CDR2 is YNNKEL (reference sequence). V was trimmed by 1 base and J by 8 bases, leaving 14 bases between them. This CDR3 comprises 14 residues. As DNA, the CDR3 is TGTGCCAGCAGCCAAGCGGGGGTTGATGGCGGCTACACCTTC. Its protein is CASSQAGVDGGYTF.

The V and J genes are TRBV15 and TRBJ2-5; 10 nucleotides align to TRBD1. With V trimmed by 1 base and J by 5 bases, 7 bases remained unmatched. Germline CDR1 is LNHNV and CDR2 is YYDKDF (reference sequence). The CDR3 has 16 amino acids. CDR3 residues: CATSRGGGQGEETQYF. The CDR3 bases are TGTGCCACCAGCAGAGGGGGCGGACAGGGGGAGGAGACCCAGTACTTC.

The rearrangement links TRBV15 to TRBJ2-1; the D gene is possibly TRBD2 (7 bases). Germline CDR1 and CDR2: LNHNV and YYDKDF (reference sequence). Trimming removed 0 bases at V and 2 bases at J, with 23 bases between. The CDR3 runs to 20 residues. The CDR3 here is CATSRDELGLLGGPYNEQFF. The DNA of the CDR3 is TGTGCCACCAGCAGAGATGAGTTAGGCCTCTTGGGGGGGCCCTACAATGAGCAGTTCTTC.

The rearrangement links TRBV7-8 to TRBJ1-4, with D possibly TRBD1 on 6 matching bases. Trimming stripped 1 base from V and 4 bases from J, with 7 bases between. Germline-derived CDR1 and CDR2 are SGHVS and FQNEAQ. The CDR3 loop spans 14 amino acids. DNA for the CDR3: TGTGCCAGCAGCTTAGGGACAGTTAATGAAAAACTGTTTTTT. It encodes CASSLGTVNEKLFF.

This clone was counted once. The chain joins TRBV29-1 to TRBJ2-7, with TRBD1 matching 7 bases. The CDR3 totals 12 residues. Germline V lookup: CDR1 SQVTM, CDR2 ANQGSEA. V was clipped by 4 bases and J by 3 bases; unmatched bases: 3. The CDR3 is CSVGRDSYEQYF. CDR3 sequence (DNA): TGCAGCGTTGGCCGGGACAGCTACGAGCAGTACTTC.

The V and J genes are TRBV5-1 and TRBJ1-4, with 9 positions matching TRBD1. The V gene end was trimmed by 3 bases and the J gene end by 8 bases; junction bases not matched to a gene: 5. CDR1 and CDR2 (germline): SGHRS, YFSETQ. The CDR3 runs 14 residues. CDR3 coding DNA: TGCGCCAGCAGCTCCGGGACAGGGATGGAAAAACTGTTTTTT. This gives the protein CASSSGTGMEKLFF.

The CDR3 sequence: CASSLTSGSYNEQFF. The CDR3 nucleotides read TGTGCCAGCAGCTTGACTAGCGGGTCCTACAATGAGCAGTTCTTC. The chain couples TRBV6-5 to TRBJ2-1, with 10 bases lining up with TRBD2. The CDR3 runs 15 residues. V dropped 6 bases and J dropped 1; count of bases not matched to a gene: 3. Germline CDR1 and CDR2: MNHEY and SVGAGI.

This chain joins TRBV5-1 and TRBJ2-7; D possibly corresponds to TRBD1 (9 bases). The CDR3 loop spans 14 amino acids. CDR1 is SGHRS, CDR2 YFSETQ, per germline. V was trimmed by 3 bases and J by 6 bases, leaving 16 bases between them. The CDR3 DNA reads as TGCGCCAGCAGCTCGACAGGGGGACTAGGCGAGCAGTACTTC. Translation gives CASSSTGGLGEQYF.

The CDR3 protein is CAPPGPSGGPGGTQYF. CDR3 nucleotides: TGTGCCCCCCCGGGGCCCTCGGGGGGGCCGGGGGGGACGCAGTATTTT. The gene calls are TRBV6-4 and TRBJ2-3; 8 bases map to TRBD2. CDR1 and CDR2 from the germline V gene are MRHNA and SNTAGT. This CDR3 region has 16 residues. V shed 11 bases and J 9 bases; nucleotides not matched to a gene: 22.

This clone was seen a handful of times. The chain uses TRBV19 and TRBJ1-4; 7 bases are a match to TRBD1. Germline V gene lookup returns CDR1 LNHDA and CDR2 SQIVND (reference sequence). V was pared by 10 bases and J by 0 bases, with 17 bases of the junction left unmatched. The CDR3 consists of 18 residues. CDR3 DNA sequence: TGTGCCACCCGTCCGGGACAGACACACTATGCAACTAATGAAAAACTGTTTTTT. Protein product: CATRPGQTHYATNEKLFF.

This clone was counted once. The chain links TRBV24-1 to TRBJ2-5; 8 bases are shared with TRBD1. The junction had 10 bases not matched to a gene; V was cut back by 1 base and J by 7 bases. The CDR3 has 16 amino acids. CDR1 is KGHDR and CDR2 is SFDVKD in the germline V gene. The CDR3 DNA follows: TGTGCCACCAGTGATTTCGCCGCGACAGGGGATGGGACCCAGTACTTC. Translating gives CATSDFAATGDGTQYF.

This clone has a single count. The V gene is TRBV7-2, the J gene TRBJ2-5, with 8 bases fitting TRBD2. The CDR3 consists of 17 residues. Germline CDR1 and CDR2: SGHTA and FQGNSA. V was clipped by 3 bases and J by 5 bases; unmatched bases: 14. DNA of the CDR3: TGTGCCAGCAGCTTGGGGGCCTTAGCGGGGAGAGGGGAGACCCAGTACTTC. It encodes CASSLGALAGRGETQYF.

The chain joins TRBV10-3 to TRBJ2-5; weak D call: TRBD1 (6 bases). The CDR3 extends over 14 amino acids. Germline loops: CDR1 ENHRY, CDR2 SYGVKD. V was trimmed by 2 bases and J by 5 bases, leaving 12 bases between them. The CDR3 protein is CAISEGLGAETQYF. CDR3 coding DNA: TGTGCCATCAGTGAGGGGTTGGGGGCTGAGACCCAGTACTTC.

Here the CDR3 reads CASSPAYRGNQPQHF. CDR3 DNA: TGTGCCAGCAGTCCTGCTTACAGGGGTAATCAGCCCCAGCATTTT. V usage is TRBV2 and J usage is TRBJ1-5; 7 bases match TRBD1. The CDR3 spans 15 residues. J gave up 4 bases and V 5 bases, and 8 bases lay outside the gene matches. Germline V gene sequence: CDR1 SNHLY, CDR2 FYNNEI.

This rearrangement joins TRBV5-1 to TRBJ2-7; a weak D match, TRBD2 (5 bases). The CDR3 totals 14 residues. CDR1 is SGHRS, CDR2 YFSETQ, per germline. With 0 bases removed from V and 5 bases from J, the gap between germline ends came to 12 bases. The CDR3: CASSLAEGRNEQYF. CDR3 nucleotide sequence: TGCGCCAGCAGCTTGGCCGAGGGTAGGAACGAGCAGTACTTC.

The count of this clone is one. The J gene is TRBJ1-2, the V gene TRBV6-1; 10 bases align to TRBD1. With V trimmed by 1 base and J by 8 bases, 7 bases remained unmatched. This CDR3 comprises 15 residues. Per the germline V gene, CDR1 is MNHNS and CDR2 is SASEGT. CDR3 region: CASSEDGTGVEGYTF. In DNA, the CDR3 is TGTGCCAGCAGTGAAGATGGGACAGGGGTAGAGGGCTACACCTTC.

V gene TRBV19 combines with J gene TRBJ2-5, with D maybe TRBD2 (6 bases). V was pared by 6 bases and J by 3 bases, with 11 bases between. Germline loops: CDR1 LNHDA, CDR2 SQIVND (reference sequence). The CDR3 totals 13 residues. The CDR3 DNA follows: TGTGCCAGTAGCCGGGGGACCAAAGAGACCCAGTACTTC. This translates into CASSRGTKETQYF.

V and J are TRBV30 and TRBJ1-4, with 7 positions matching TRBD1. The V segment lost 3 bases and the J segment 1 base; nucleotides outside the gene matches: 8. The germline V gene has CDR1 GTSNPN and CDR2 SVGIG (reference sequence). The CDR3 has 16 amino acids. The CDR3 nucleotides are TGTGCCTGGAGAGATATCTCAGGGGGAACTAATGAAAAACTGTTTTTT. It is translated as CAWRDISGGTNEKLFF. Full variable domain (missing parts from reference TRBV30 and TRBJ1-4): SQTIHQWPATLVQPVGSPLSLECTVEGTSNPNLYWYRQAAGRGLQLLFYSVGIGQISSEVPQNLSASRPQDRQFILSSKKLLLSDSGFYLCAWRDISGGTNEKLFFGSGTQLSVL.

The rearrangement uses TRBV5-1 and TRBJ2-7; D is perhaps TRBD2 (5 bases). CDR3 length equals 14 residues. Germline V gene sequence: CDR1 SGHRS, CDR2 YFSETQ. V was trimmed by 0 bases and J by 2 bases, leaving 9 bases between them. DNA of the CDR3: TGCGCCAGCAGCTTGGATCTCGGGACCTACGAGCAGTACTTC. Translated, it gives CASSLDLGTYEQYF.

The V gene is TRBV7-2, the J gene TRBJ1-3, with 9 bases aligning to TRBD1. V was pared by 8 bases and J by 5 bases, with 22 bases of the junction left unmatched. The CDR3 runs to 19 residues. Germline-derived CDR1 and CDR2 are SGHTA and FQGNSA. CDR3 sequence reads: CASSGAAPAPGQGRNTIYF. CDR3 sequence (DNA): TGTGCCAGCTCGGGAGCAGCCCCCGCCCCGGGACAGGGACGAAACACCATATATTTT.